The entry below gives a single T cell receptor (beta chain) sequence along with its context. Its antigen remains unidentified. The sample has other DNA sequences that encode this CDR3 too. Repertoires were generated with immunoSEQ multiplex PCR, while TCRdb's copy carries only in-frame clones and drops some. The data contain roughly 2.4 million clones, approximately 96% of them singletons. This entry belongs to a study of shared clonotypes between healthy human individuals. The CDR3 runs to 15 residues. From germline, CDR1 is SGHRS and CDR2 YFSETQ. Deletions cut 0 bases from V and 0 bases from J, with 9 bases between. Study-wide results and limits: The study found lower generation probabilities in non-shared clonotypes than in those shared by all four donors. A limitation of the genetic and exposure-history diversity represented arose from few donors. Several donors shared 5% to 5.5% of their naive CD4 clonotypes.

The sequenced material came from naive CD4+ T cells sorted from blood. The subset denotes: CD45RA+ positively selected. This TCR was recovered from a man aged 18 to 30 in good health. The J gene is TRBJ1-1, the V gene TRBV5-1, with D perhaps TRBD1 (5 bases). CDR3 nucleotide sequence: TGCGCCAGCAGCTTGGCCGGGGGTGTGAACACTGAAGCTTTCTTT. It is translated as CASSLAGGVNTEAFF.